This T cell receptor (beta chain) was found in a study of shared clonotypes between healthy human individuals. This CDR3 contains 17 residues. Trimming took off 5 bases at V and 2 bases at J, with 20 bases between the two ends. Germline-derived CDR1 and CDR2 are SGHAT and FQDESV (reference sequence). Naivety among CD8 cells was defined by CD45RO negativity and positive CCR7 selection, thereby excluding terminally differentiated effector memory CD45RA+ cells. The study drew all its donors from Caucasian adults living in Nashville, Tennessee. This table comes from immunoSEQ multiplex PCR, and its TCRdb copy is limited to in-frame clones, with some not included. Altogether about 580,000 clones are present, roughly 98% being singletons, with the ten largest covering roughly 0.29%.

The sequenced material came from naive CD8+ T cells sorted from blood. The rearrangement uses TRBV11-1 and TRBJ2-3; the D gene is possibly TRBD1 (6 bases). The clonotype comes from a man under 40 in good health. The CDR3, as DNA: TGTGCCAGCAGCCTAATTCAGGGGCAGGGGCCCACAGATACGCAGTATTTT. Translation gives CASSLIQGQGPTDTQYF.